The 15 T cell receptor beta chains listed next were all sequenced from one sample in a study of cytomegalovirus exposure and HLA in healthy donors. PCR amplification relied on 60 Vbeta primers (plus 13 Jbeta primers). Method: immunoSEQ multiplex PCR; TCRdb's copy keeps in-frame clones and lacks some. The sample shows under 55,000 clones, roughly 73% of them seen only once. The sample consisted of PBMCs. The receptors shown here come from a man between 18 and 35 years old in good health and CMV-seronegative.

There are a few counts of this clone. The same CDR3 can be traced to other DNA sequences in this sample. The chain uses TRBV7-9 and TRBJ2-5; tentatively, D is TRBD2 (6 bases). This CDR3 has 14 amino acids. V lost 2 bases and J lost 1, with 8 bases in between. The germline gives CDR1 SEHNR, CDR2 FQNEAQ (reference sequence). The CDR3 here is CASSLLGGQETQYF. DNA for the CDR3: TGTGCCAGCAGCTTACTCGGGGGCCAAGAGACCCAGTACTTC.

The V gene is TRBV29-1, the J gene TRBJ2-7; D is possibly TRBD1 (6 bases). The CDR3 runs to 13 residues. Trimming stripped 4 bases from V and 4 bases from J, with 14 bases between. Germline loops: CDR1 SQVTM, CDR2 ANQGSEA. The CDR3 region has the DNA TGCAGCGTTGTACAGGGAGAGCCTTACGAGCAGTACTTC. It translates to CSVVQGEPYEQYF.

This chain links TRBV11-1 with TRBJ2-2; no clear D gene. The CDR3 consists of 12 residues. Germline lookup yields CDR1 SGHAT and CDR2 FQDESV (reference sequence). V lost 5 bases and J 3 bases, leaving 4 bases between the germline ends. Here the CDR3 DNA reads TGTGCCAGCAGCCCCGACACCGGGGAGCTGTTTTTT. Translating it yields CASSPDTGELFF.

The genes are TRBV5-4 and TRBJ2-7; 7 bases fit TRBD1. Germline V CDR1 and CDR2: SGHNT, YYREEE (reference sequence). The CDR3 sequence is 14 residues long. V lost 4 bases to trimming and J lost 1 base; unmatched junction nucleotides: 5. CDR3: CASSLDRASYEQYF. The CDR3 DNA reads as TGTGCCAGCAGCCTCGACAGGGCGTCCTACGAGCAGTACTTC.

This CDR3 reads CASSLPGTGDYEQYF. Here the CDR3 DNA reads TGTGCCAGCAGTTTACCCGGGACAGGGGACTACGAGCAGTACTTC. This chain uses TRBV28 with TRBJ2-7, with 10 bases that match TRBD1. CDR3 length: 15 amino acids. Germline V gene data show CDR1 as MDHEN and CDR2 as SYDVKM. Unmatched junction bases numbered 4, after V lost 2 bases and J lost 3 bases.

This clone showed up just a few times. The CDR3 DNA reads TGTGCCAGTAGTATAAGCGGTTACAATGAGCAGTTCTTC. Amino acid sequence: CASSISGYNEQFF. The chain joins TRBV19 to TRBJ2-1, with D possibly TRBD2 on 5 matching bases. The CDR3 runs to 13 residues. The V end lost 2 bases, the J end lost 4 bases, and 6 bases lay between the germline ends. Looked up from germline, CDR1 is LNHDA and CDR2 is SQIVND (reference sequence).

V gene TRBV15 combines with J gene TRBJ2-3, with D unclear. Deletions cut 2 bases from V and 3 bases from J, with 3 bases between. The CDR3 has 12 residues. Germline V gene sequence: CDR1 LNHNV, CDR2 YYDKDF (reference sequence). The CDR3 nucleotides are TGTGCCACCAGCAGACCTACAGATACGCAGTATTTT. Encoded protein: CATSRPTDTQYF. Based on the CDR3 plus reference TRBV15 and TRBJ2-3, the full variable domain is DAMVIQNPRYQVTQFGKPVTLSCSQTLNHNVMYWYQQKSSQAPKLLFHYYDKDFNNEADTPDNFQSRRPNTSFCFLDIRSPGLGDTAMYLCATSRPTDTQYFGPGTRLTVL.

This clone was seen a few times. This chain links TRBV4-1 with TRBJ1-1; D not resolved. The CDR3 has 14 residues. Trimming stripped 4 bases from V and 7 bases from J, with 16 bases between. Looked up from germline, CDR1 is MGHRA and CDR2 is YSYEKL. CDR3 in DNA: TGCGCCAGCAGCCCCCGGGCGGGGTTGGATGAAGCTTTCTTT. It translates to CASSPRAGLDEAFF.

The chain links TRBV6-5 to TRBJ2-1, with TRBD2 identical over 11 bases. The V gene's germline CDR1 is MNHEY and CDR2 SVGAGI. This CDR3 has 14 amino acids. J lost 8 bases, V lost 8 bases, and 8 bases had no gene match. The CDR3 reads CASVAGGSLYEQFF. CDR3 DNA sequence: TGTGCCAGCGTAGCGGGGGGGTCCTTGTATGAGCAGTTCTTC.

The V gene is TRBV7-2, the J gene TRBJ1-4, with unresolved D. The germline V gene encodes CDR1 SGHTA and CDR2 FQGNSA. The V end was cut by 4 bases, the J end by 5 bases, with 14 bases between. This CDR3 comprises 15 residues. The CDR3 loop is CASSSPQRANEKLFF. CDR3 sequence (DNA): TGTGCCAGCAGCTCCCCCCAGCGGGCCAATGAAAAACTGTTTTTT.

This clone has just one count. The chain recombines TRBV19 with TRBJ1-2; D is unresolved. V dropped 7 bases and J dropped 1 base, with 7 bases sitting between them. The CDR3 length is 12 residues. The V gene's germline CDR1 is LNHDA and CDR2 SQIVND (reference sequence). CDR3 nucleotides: TGTGCCAGTACAACAAGTAACTATGGCTACACCTTC. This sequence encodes CASTTSNYGYTF.

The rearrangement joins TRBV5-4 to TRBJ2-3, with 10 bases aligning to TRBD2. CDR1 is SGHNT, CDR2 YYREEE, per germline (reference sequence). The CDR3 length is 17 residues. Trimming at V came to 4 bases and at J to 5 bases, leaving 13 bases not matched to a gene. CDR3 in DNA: TGTGCCAGCAGCCGCATCAGCGGGAGGGCCCTGGGAGATACGCAGTATTTT. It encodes CASSRISGRALGDTQYF. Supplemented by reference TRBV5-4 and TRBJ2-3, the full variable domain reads ETGVTQSPTHLIKTRGQQVTLRCSSQSGHNTVSWYQQALGQGPQFIFQYYREEENGRGNFPPRFSGLQFPNYSSELNVNALELDDSALYLCASSRISGRALGDTQYFGPGTRLTVL.

The CDR3 nucleotides read TGTGCCAGCAGTCTAACAGGGGGAAGCACAGATACGCAGTATTTT. Its translation is CASSLTGGSTDTQYF. The chain combines TRBV6-5 with TRBJ2-3, with TRBD1 matching over 8 bases. The CDR3 runs 15 residues. CDR1 MNHEY and CDR2 SVGAGI come from the germline V gene. The V segment lost 5 bases and the J segment 0 bases; nucleotides outside the gene matches: 4.

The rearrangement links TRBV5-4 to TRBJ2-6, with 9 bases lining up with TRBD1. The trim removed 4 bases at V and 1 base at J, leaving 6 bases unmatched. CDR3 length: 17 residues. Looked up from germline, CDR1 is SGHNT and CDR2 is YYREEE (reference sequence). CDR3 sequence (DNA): TGTGCCAGCAGCCTGGACAGGGGACAATCTGGGGCCAACGTCCTGACTTTC. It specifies CASSLDRGQSGANVLTF. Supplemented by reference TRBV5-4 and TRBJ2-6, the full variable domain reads ETGVTQSPTHLIKTRGQQVTLRCSSQSGHNTVSWYQQALGQGPQFIFQYYREEENGRGNFPPRFSGLQFPNYSSELNVNALELDDSALYLCASSLDRGQSGANVLTFGAGSRLTVL.

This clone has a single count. CDR3 sequence: CAWSNRRGGHAYEQYF. The CDR3 DNA is TGTGCCTGGAGTAACCGGAGGGGGGGACACGCTTACGAGCAGTACTTC. The chain carries TRBV30 and TRBJ2-7; possibly TRBD2 for D (7 bases). V gave up 2 bases and J gave up 4 bases, with 21 bases separating them. The length of the CDR3 is 16 residues. Per the germline V gene, CDR1 is GTSNPN and CDR2 is SVGIG (reference sequence).